This entry concerns a single T cell receptor (beta chain). The sample is drawn from a study of blood T cell repertoires in COVID-19. Study information: Sites across the United States, Italy and Spain contributed samples from acute and convalescent COVID-19.

TCRdb's copy holds only in-frame clones and misses some; the assay was immunoSEQ multiplex PCR. The table records about 440,000 clones, roughly 90% of them present only once. V dropped 4 bases and J dropped 1 base, with 7 bases sitting between them. The CDR3 extends over 13 amino acids. Germline CDR1 SGDLS, CDR2 YYNGEE. The rearrangement joins TRBV9 to TRBJ2-3; D uncertain. The receptor comes from a woman younger than 45 with acute or convalescent COVID-19. The specimen was peripheral blood. CDR3 sequence: CASSPRRTDTQYF. The CDR3 nucleotides are TGTGCCAGCAGCCCTAGACGCACAGATACGCAGTATTTT. Full variable domain (missing parts from reference TRBV9 and TRBJ2-3): DSGVTQTPKHLITATGQRVTLRCSPRSGDLSVYWYQQSLDQGLQFLIQYYNGEERAKGNILERFSAQQFPDLHSELNLSSLELGDSALYFCASSPRRTDTQYFGPGTRLTVL.